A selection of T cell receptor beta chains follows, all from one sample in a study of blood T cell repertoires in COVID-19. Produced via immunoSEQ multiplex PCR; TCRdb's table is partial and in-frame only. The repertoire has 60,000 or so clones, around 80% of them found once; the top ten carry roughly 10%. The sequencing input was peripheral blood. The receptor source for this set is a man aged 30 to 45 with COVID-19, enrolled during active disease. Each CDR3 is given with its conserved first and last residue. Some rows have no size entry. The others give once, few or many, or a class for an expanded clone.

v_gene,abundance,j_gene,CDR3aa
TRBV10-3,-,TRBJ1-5,CAISPGQGHQPQHF
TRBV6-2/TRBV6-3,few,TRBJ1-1,CASSPTVNTEAFF
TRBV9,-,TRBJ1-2,CASRGTDVGYTF
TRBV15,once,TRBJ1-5,CATSRDTGVNQPQHF
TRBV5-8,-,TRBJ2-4,CASSPGTYVAKNIQYF
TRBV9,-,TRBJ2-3,CASSGPSGRGTDTQYF
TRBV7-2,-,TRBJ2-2,CASSLVVVAWELFF
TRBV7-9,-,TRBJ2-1,CASSSERRGNEQFF
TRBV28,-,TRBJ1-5,CASSPTRQSTWNQPQHF
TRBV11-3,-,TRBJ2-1,CAIPDEQFF
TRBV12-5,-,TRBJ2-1,CASASSSYNEQFF
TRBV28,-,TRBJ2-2,CASSLGGGTGELFF
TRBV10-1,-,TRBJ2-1,CASSKDTEGNEQFF
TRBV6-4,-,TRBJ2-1,CASMSLGEDGNEQFF
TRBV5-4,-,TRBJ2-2,CASRPRDFGELFF
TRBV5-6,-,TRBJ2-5,CASSIYGGAGGDETQYF
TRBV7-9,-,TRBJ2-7,CASSTPGQGDHEQYF
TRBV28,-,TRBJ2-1,CASLTHNNNEQFF
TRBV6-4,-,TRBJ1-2,CASSDSEVHYGYTF
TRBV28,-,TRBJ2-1,CASSLSGSREQFF